These 8 T cell receptor beta chains came from one sample sequenced in a study of T cells in tuberculosis. The sample's time point: new active TB diagnosis, blood taken before or within 7 days of starting treatment. Sequenced by immunoSEQ multiplex PCR; TCRdb stores in-frame clones only, minus some. Of 30,000 or so clones listed, just over 90% are singletons. The sequences come from PBMCs, collected at tuberculosis diagnosis. The source is an adult with tuberculosis. Some clones in this sample may be carry-over from other donors' samples.

This clone was seen a single time. The chain links TRBV2 to TRBJ1-1; 7 positions match TRBD1. The CDR3 totals 15 residues. The germline CDR1 and CDR2 sequences are SNHLY and FYNNEI. The V and J ends lost 3 bases and 13 bases, in that order; junction bases with no gene match: 17. The CDR3 is CASSEDRNKARNDFF. The CDR3 bases are TGTGCCAGCAGTGAGGACAGGAACAAAGCCAGGAACGATTTCTTT.

V gene TRBV12-1 combines with J gene TRBJ2-2; the DNA was not used to check the table's D call, TRBD2. TRBV12-1 has pseudogene status. The CDR3 loop spans 15 amino acids. The CDR3 DNA is TGTGCCAGCAGACGCAGCGGGGGGGCCACCGGGGAGCTGTTTTTT. Amino acid sequence: CASRRSGGATGELFF.

This clone was observed once. The V and J genes are TRBV10-3 and TRBJ2-7; D may be TRBD2 (5 bases). Per germline, CDR1 ENHRY and CDR2 SYGVKD. V was trimmed by 0 bases and J by 6 bases, leaving 15 bases between them. This CDR3 is built from 15 residues. This chain's CDR3 is CAISESAVGASEQYF. For the CDR3, the DNA is TGTGCCATCAGTGAGTCAGCGGTTGGAGCATCCGAGCAGTACTTC.

The chain carries TRBV7-8 and TRBJ2-7, with 13 bases fitting TRBD2. In germline, CDR1 is SGHVS, CDR2 FQNEAQ. CDR3 length: 16 amino acids. Trimming at V came to 7 bases and at J to 3 bases, leaving 9 bases not matched to a gene. The CDR3 here is CASTRTSGGSHYEQYF. The CDR3 DNA sequence: TGTGCCAGCACCCGGACTAGCGGGGGATCTCACTACGAGCAGTACTTC.

The genes are TRBV7-2 and TRBJ2-7, with TRBD2 matching 7 bases. The germline V gene encodes CDR1 SGHTA and CDR2 FQGNSA. The CDR3 runs to 16 residues. The V and J ends lost 5 bases and 3 bases, in that order; junction bases with no gene match: 13. CDR3: CASSREGRGSIYEQYF. The CDR3 bases are TGTGCCAGCAGCCGAGAGGGGCGGGGGAGCATCTACGAGCAGTACTTC.

The V and J genes are TRBV4-2 and TRBJ2-1; TRBD2 matches at 12 bases. Per germline, CDR1 LGHNA and CDR2 YNFKEQ. V dropped 4 bases and J dropped 5; count of bases not matched to a gene: 6. The CDR3 has 16 amino acids. As DNA, the CDR3 is TGTGCCAGCAGCCCCCGGACTAGCGGGGCGAACAATGAGCAGTTCTTC. Protein: CASSPRTSGANNEQFF.

The J gene is TRBJ2-1, the V gene TRBV27, with 9 bases that match TRBD2. The germline CDR1 and CDR2 sequences are MNHEY and SMNVEV (reference sequence). Trimming at V came to 4 bases and at J to 4 bases, leaving 8 bases not matched to a gene. This CDR3 is 16 amino acids long. CDR3 protein: CASSSERLAGYNEQFF. For the CDR3, the DNA is TGTGCCAGCAGTTCGGAGAGGCTAGCGGGATACAATGAGCAGTTCTTC.

In DNA form, the CDR3 reads TGCGCCAGCAGCTTGCGGCCTACTCCAGGGGATACGCAGTATTTT. This translates into CASSLRPTPGDTQYF. The chain carries TRBV5-1 and TRBJ2-3; D is perhaps TRBD1 (5 bases). Germline V gene lookup returns CDR1 SGHRS and CDR2 YFSETQ. V was shortened by 1 base and J by 6 bases, with 15 bases between the two germline ends. The CDR3 sequence is 15 residues long.